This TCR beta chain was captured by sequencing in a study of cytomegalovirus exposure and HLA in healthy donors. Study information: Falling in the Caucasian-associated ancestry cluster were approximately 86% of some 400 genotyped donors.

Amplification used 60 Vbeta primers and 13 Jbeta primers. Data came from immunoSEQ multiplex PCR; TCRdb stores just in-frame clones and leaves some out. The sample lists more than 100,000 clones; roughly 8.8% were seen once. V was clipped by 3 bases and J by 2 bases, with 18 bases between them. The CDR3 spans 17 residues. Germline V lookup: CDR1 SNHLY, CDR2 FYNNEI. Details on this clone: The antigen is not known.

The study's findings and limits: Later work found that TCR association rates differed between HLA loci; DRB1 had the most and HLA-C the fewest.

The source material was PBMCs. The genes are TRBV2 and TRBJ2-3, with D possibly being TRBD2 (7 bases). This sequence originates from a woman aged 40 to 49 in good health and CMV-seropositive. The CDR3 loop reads CASSEPTGGPFTDTQYF. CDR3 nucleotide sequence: TGTGCCAGCAGTGAGCCTACGGGGGGCCCCTTCACAGATACGCAGTATTTT.